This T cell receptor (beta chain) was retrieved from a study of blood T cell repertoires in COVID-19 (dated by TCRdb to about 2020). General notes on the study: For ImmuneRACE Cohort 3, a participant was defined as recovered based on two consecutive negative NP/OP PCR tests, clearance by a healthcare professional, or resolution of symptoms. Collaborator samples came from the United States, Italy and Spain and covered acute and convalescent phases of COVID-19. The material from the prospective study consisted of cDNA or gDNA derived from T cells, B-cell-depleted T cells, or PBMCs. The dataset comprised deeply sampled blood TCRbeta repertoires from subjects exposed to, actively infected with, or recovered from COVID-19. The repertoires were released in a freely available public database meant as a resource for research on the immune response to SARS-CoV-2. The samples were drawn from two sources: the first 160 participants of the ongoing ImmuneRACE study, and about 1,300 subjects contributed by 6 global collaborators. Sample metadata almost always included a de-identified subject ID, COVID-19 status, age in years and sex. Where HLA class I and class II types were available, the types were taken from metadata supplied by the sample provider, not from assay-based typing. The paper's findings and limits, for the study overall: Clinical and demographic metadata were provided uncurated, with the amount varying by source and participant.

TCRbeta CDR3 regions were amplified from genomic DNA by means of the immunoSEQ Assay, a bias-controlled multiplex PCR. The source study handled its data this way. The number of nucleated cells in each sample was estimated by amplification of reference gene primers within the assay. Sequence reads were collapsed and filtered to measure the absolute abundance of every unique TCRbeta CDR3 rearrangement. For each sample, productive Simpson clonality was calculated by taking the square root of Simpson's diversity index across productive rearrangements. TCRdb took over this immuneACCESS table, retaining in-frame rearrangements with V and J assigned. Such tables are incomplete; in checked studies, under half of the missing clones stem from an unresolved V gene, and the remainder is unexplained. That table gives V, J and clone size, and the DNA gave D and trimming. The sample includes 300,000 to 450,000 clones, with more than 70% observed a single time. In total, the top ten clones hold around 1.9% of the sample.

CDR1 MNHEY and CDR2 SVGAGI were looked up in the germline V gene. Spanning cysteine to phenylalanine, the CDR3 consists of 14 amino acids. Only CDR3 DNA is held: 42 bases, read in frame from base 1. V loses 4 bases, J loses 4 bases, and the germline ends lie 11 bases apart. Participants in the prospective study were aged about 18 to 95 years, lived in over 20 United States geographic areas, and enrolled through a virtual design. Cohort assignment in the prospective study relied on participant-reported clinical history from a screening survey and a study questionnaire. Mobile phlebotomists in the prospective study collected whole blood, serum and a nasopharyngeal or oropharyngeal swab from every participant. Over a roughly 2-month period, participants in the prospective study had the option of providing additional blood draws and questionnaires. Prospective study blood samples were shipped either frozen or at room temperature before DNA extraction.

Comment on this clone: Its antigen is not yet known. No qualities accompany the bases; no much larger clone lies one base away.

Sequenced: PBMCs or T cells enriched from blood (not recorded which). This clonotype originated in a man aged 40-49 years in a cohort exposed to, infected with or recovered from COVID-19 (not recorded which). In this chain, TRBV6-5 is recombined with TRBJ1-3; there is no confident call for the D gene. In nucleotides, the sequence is TGTGCCAGCAGTTTCCTCCCCGAGGGAAACACCATATATTTT. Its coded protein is CASSFLPEGNTIYF.